This TCR beta chain emerged from a study of early T cells in non-severe SARS-CoV-2 infection (dated by TCRdb to about 2021). A note on the overall study: Because TCR sequencing was done on bulk RNA from unsorted whole blood, the alpha and beta chains could not be paired. The study at large found these results: VDJdb matching was skewed toward anti-spike CD8 responses and likely underestimated virus-specific expansions by missing private and CD4 specificities.

CDR1 MNHNS and CDR2 SASEGT are derived from the germline V gene. Counted from cysteine to phenylalanine, this CDR3 has 13 amino acids. CDR3 DNA only is kept here, 39 bases in frame from base 1. Trimming removed 3 bases from V and 4 bases from J, leaving 4 bases between the germline ends. A case-control design nested within a healthcare worker cohort in London, UK, was used, with weekly nasopharyngeal swab PCR tests and blood sampling performed. Between 23 and 31 March 2020, the week of the UK lockdown, healthcare workers were enrolled and then followed up weekly for as long as 16 weeks. Turning to this clonotype: Its antigen is not yet known. No per-base quality is available; no much larger clone lies one base away.

Receptor amplification or capture employed 5' RACE. These reads were obtained on a NextSeq 500. Unique molecular identifiers were attached to individual cDNA molecules in the TCR library protocol so that sequencing error and PCR bias could be corrected. Both TCR alpha and beta chains were sequenced, and tight co-correlation was observed between alpha and beta sequence abundances in each sample. As for how the authors treated the data: Decombinator V4 was used to annotate TCR sequences for V gene, J gene and CDR3. Expanded TCRs were defined as changing significantly between any two time points under a Poisson model with p below 0.0001. TCR abundances were normalised to the total number of TCRs sequenced per sample and were expressed as counts per million. TRAV1-2 paired with TRAJ12, TRAJ20 or TRAJ33 defined MAIT TCRs, while TRAV10 paired with TRAJ18 defined iNKT TCRs. VDJdb, accessed 1 November 2021, was searched for CMV, EBV and SARS-CoV-2 annotated TCRs, excluding TCRs annotated for multiple antigens. The public reads were quality trimmed at Q25 with fastp and then assembled into clones with MiXCR by TCRdb, keeping productive beta chains. Rows merge per CDR3 protein into single entries with the most common DNA and genes. TCRdb's processing, not the authors' own work, is the source of the V and J calls. The sample yields about 34,000 distinct CDR3 sequences; 4.5% to 6.5% were counted once. The ten largest account for 5.5% to 7% of the sample.

The chain is encoded by TRBV6-1 joined to TRBJ1-6; no D gene call is confident. The sample taken for sequencing was whole blood. This clonotype originated in an adult who was a healthcare worker with PCR-confirmed SARS-CoV-2 infection or an uninfected control (not recorded which). The DNA sequence is as follows: TGTGCCAGCAGTGAGGGGTATAATTCACCCCTCCACTTT. Its translation is CASSEGYNSPLHF.